This TCR beta chain was sequenced during a study of blood T cell repertoires in COVID-19. About the study: Acute and convalescent COVID-19 specimens originated in the United States, Italy and Spain. Sample material is recorded as cDNA or gDNA derived from T cells, B-cell-depleted T cells, or PBMCs.

Original analysis: Using reference gene primer amplification, nucleated cell counts were estimated. The repertoire was sequenced with immunoSEQ multiplex PCR; TCRdb's copy has only in-frame clones and lacks some. V and J calls and clone size are copied from that table; D and trimming were computed from the DNA. The table includes nearly 35,000 clones, 87% detected once. Looked up from germline, CDR1 is ENHRY and CDR2 is SYGVKD. Trimming at V came to 8 bases and at J to 2 bases, leaving 10 bases not matched to a gene. CDR3 length: 15 amino acids. Sequenced sample: peripheral blood. This TCR derives from a human donor in a cohort sampled during active COVID-19. This sequence joins TRBV10-3 and TRBJ2-3, with TRBD2 matching 7 bases. CDR3 in amino acids: CAIRDGRGNTDTQYF. CDR3 nucleotide sequence: TGTGCCATCCGGGATGGGCGGGGGAACACAGATACGCAGTATTTT.